This entry lists 2 T cell receptor beta chains sequenced from one sample in a study of T-cell memory formation after mild COVID-19. TCRdb reanalysed the 5' RACE reads using MiXCR and keeps one entry per CDR3 protein. The table includes roughly 500,000 distinct CDR3 sequences, about 20% detected once. Sequencing was carried out using PBMCs or a T cell subset sorted from them (not recorded which). These receptors originate from an adult woman who had mild COVID-19 (a few samples of this study predate the infection). Cell type and time point are not known.

This clonotype was found a few times. The V call is TRBV7-9, the J call TRBJ1-5; no clear D gene. CDR1 is SEHNR, CDR2 FQNEAQ, per germline (reference sequence). The CDR3 is made up of 14 amino acids. With 0 bases removed from V and 3 bases from J, the gap between germline ends came to 6 bases. Here the CDR3 reads CASSLASANQPQHF. CDR3 sequence (DNA): TGTGCCAGCAGCTTAGCGTCGGCCAATCAGCCCCAGCATTTT.

This clonotype was picked up a small number of times. The rearrangement uses TRBV7-9 and TRBJ2-7; D is unclear. V was pared by 1 base and J by 1 base, with 11 bases between. This CDR3 contains 15 residues. The V gene's germline CDR1 is SEHNR and CDR2 FQNEAQ (reference sequence). The CDR3 loop is CASSLVSDSSYEQYF. The CDR3 DNA reads as TGTGCCAGCAGCTTAGTTTCAGATTCGTCCTACGAGCAGTACTTC.